The 23 T cell receptor beta chains given below trace back to one sample, sequenced in a study of OX40 agonist ivuxolimab in advanced cancers. Assay: immunoSEQ multiplex PCR; the TCRdb copy retains only in-frame clones and omits some. The sample includes some 6,000 clones, around four fifths of them seen just once. The material was CD4+ or CD8+ T cells sorted from blood, obtained in a trial of the OX40 agonist ivuxolimab. The receptor source for this set is an adult with an advanced solid tumor such as melanoma, head and neck, liver or kidney cancer.

The rearrangement links TRBV7-8 to TRBJ1-1; tentative D call: TRBD1 (6 bases). Trimming shortened V by 5 bases and J by 1 base, and 17 bases separated the two germline ends. Germline CDR1 and CDR2: SGHVS and FQNEAQ. The CDR3 loop spans 16 amino acids. CDR3 DNA sequence: TGTGCCAGCAGCCGCTTTCGGACGGGACAGAACACTGAAGCTTTCTTT. It yields the protein CASSRFRTGQNTEAFF.

The J gene is TRBJ1-1, the V gene TRBV28, with no clear D. The CDR3 is 14 amino acids. Between the trimmed V and J ends, which lost 8 bases and 0 bases, there was a span of 13 bases. CDR1 is MDHEN, CDR2 SYDVKM, per germline. In DNA, the CDR3 is TGTGCCAGCGCCCATGAGGCAATGAACACTGAAGCTTTCTTT. It translates to CASAHEAMNTEAFF.

The V call is TRBV19, the J call TRBJ1-2; D is perhaps TRBD1 (5 bases). Per the germline V gene, CDR1 is LNHDA and CDR2 is SQIVND (reference sequence). The CDR3 is made up of 12 amino acids. The V end was cut by 4 bases, the J end by 8 bases, with 11 bases between. CDR3 DNA: TGTGCCAGTAGTACTGGGACGAACGGCTACACCTTC. Translating gives CASSTGTNGYTF.

This clone was observed a handful of times. V usage is TRBV5-6 and J usage is TRBJ2-5; D is ambiguous. Per the germline V gene, CDR1 is SGHDT and CDR2 is YYEEEE. The V end was cut by 3 bases, the J end by 2 bases, with 8 bases between. This CDR3 region has 13 residues. DNA of the CDR3: TGTGCCAGCAGCTCTGGACGGCAAGAGACCCAGTACTTC. Amino acid sequence: CASSSGRQETQYF.

The CDR3 DNA reads as TGCAGCGTTGTGAGTGGAGGGAGGGGTTTCTACGAGCAGTACTTC. Translation: CSVVSGGRGFYEQYF. The chain has TRBV29-1 and TRBJ2-7; 7 bases are a match to TRBD2. Unmatched junction bases numbered 12, after V lost 4 bases and J lost 3 bases. CDR3 length: 15 residues. Germline CDR1 SQVTM, CDR2 ANQGSEA.

The genes are TRBV7-9 and TRBJ2-1, with D maybe TRBD1 (6 bases). CDR3 length equals 16 residues. Trimming removed 6 bases from V and 8 bases from J, with 23 bases in between. CDR1 is SEHNR and CDR2 is FQNEAQ in the germline V gene (reference sequence). The CDR3 spells CASRDTGTLTNYEQFF. Written as DNA, the CDR3 is TGTGCCAGCAGGGATACCGGGACACTCACCAACTATGAGCAGTTCTTC.

The V gene is TRBV5-5, the J gene TRBJ1-4; tentative D call: TRBD1 (6 bases). The CDR3 runs 15 residues. V lost 5 bases, J lost 4 bases, and 15 bases lay in between. Germline V gene lookup returns CDR1 SGHKS and CDR2 YYEKEE (reference sequence). CDR3 DNA: TGTGCCAGCAGTCCGGGACACGGGGGTAATGAAAAACTGTTTTTT. It encodes CASSPGHGGNEKLFF.

Judged by abundance, this clone is hyperexpanded (1% or more). V is TRBV27 and J is TRBJ2-1; maybe TRBD2 (6 bases). This CDR3 contains 16 residues. The V gene's germline CDR1 is MNHEY and CDR2 SMNVEV (reference sequence). Trimming shortened V by 2 bases and J by 7 bases, and 18 bases separated the two germline ends. The CDR3 is CASSLGSGASGNEQFF. The CDR3 region has the DNA TGTGCCAGCAGTTTAGGGTCGGGAGCGAGTGGAAATGAGCAGTTCTTC.

V is TRBV4-3 and J is TRBJ1-5; D gene unclear. Trimming shortened V by 0 bases and J by 4 bases, and 7 bases separated the two germline ends. The CDR3 has 14 amino acids. In germline, CDR1 is LGHNA, CDR2 YSLEER. CDR3 bases: TGCGCCAGCAGCCAAGAGCTCGTTAATCAGCCCCAGCATTTT. It encodes CASSQELVNQPQHF.

This sequence joins TRBV6-6 and TRBJ2-3, with a weak D call TRBD1 (7 bases). The CDR3 covers 15 residues. The V end was cut by 10 bases, the J end by 6 bases, with 23 bases between. Germline V gene data show CDR1 as MNHNY and CDR2 as SVGAGI (reference sequence). This CDR3 reads CATFRGGGSWDTQYF. The CDR3 nucleotides read TGTGCCACTTTCCGAGGAGGGGGCTCGTGGGATACGCAGTATTTT.

V usage is TRBV28 and J usage is TRBJ2-7; TRBD2 aligns across 7 bases. With V trimmed by 3 bases and J by 0 bases, 5 bases remained unmatched. The CDR3 is 15 amino acids. CDR1 and CDR2 from the germline V gene are MDHEN and SYDVKM. In nucleotides, the CDR3 is TGTGCCAGCAGTTTCCAAGGCGGGAGCTCCTACGAGCAGTACTTC. This translates into CASSFQGGSSYEQYF. Full variable domain (missing parts from reference TRBV28 and TRBJ2-7): DVKVTQSSRYLVKRTGEKVFLECVQDMDHENMFWYRQDPGLGLRLIYFSYDVKMKEKGDIPEGYSVSREKKERFSLILESASTNQTSMYLCASSFQGGSSYEQYFGPGTRLTVT.

V usage is TRBV27 and J usage is TRBJ2-6; a possible D gene is TRBD2 (6 bases). The CDR3 is made up of 15 amino acids. From germline, CDR1 is MNHEY and CDR2 SMNVEV (reference sequence). V lost 5 bases, J lost 3 bases, and 11 bases lay in between. Here the CDR3 reads CASSAQEGGANVLTF. The CDR3 DNA reads TGTGCCAGCAGTGCCCAGGAGGGTGGGGCCAACGTCCTGACTTTC.

Only a few counts were recorded for this clone. The chain combines TRBV19 with TRBJ1-2, with D unresolved. Germline V CDR1 and CDR2: LNHDA, SQIVND (reference sequence). This CDR3 comprises 11 residues. Trimming cost V 3 bases and J 3 bases, with 2 bases left between them. This chain's CDR3 is CASSMYYGYTF. The CDR3 DNA reads TGTGCCAGTAGTATGTACTATGGCTACACCTTC.

The count of this clone is one. The chain carries TRBV19 and TRBJ1-1; possibly TRBD1 for D (5 bases). Germline V gene lookup returns CDR1 LNHDA and CDR2 SQIVND (reference sequence). Between the trimmed V and J ends, which lost 6 bases and 1 base, there was a span of 15 bases. CDR3 length: 15 residues. The CDR3 bases are TGTGCCAGTAGGGTCGGAGGCAGGGCGAACACTGAAGCTTTCTTT. Translated, it gives CASRVGGRANTEAFF.

The rearrangement joins TRBV7-9 to TRBJ1-4; tentative D call: TRBD1 (6 bases). The CDR3 consists of 15 residues. The V end was cut by 4 bases, the J end by 0 bases, with 9 bases between. The germline V gene encodes CDR1 SEHNR and CDR2 FQNEAQ (reference sequence). The CDR3 is CASSSYRATNEKLFF. CDR3 bases: TGTGCCAGCAGCTCCTACAGGGCAACTAATGAAAAACTGTTTTTT.

The V call is TRBV27, the J call TRBJ1-2; TRBD1 is a possible D gene (6 bases). The CDR3 runs 15 residues. V was clipped by 5 bases and J by 8 bases, with 21 bases between them. Per the germline V gene, CDR1 is MNHEY and CDR2 is SMNVEV (reference sequence). This CDR3 reads CASSILSPGADGYTF. CDR3 coding DNA: TGTGCCAGCAGTATCTTATCTCCGGGGGCGGACGGCTACACCTTC.

V is TRBV19 and J is TRBJ1-2; TRBD1 matches at 8 bases. V dropped 3 bases and J dropped 0; count of bases not matched to a gene: 6. There are 16 residues in the CDR3. CDR1 LNHDA and CDR2 SQIVND come from the germline V gene (reference sequence). CDR3 residues: CASSIRTGFANYGYTF. For the CDR3, the DNA is TGTGCCAGTAGTATCCGGACAGGGTTCGCTAACTATGGCTACACCTTC. The full variable domain, in which reference TRBV19 and TRBJ1-2 provide the parts outside the CDR3, is DGGITQSPKYLFRKEGQNVTLSCEQNLNHDAMYWYRQDPGQGLRLIYYSQIVNDFQKGDIAEGYSVSREKKESFPLTVTSAQKNPTAFYLCASSIRTGFANYGYTFGSGTRLTVV.

The sample holds one count of this clone. A read error is likely, as this CDR3 ends without the conserved phenylalanine or tryptophan. The DNA is omitted, as the CDR3 cannot be located on it reliably, and the CDR3 follows TCRdb's listing. This rearrangement joins TRBV9 to TRBJ1-4; TRBD1 is taken as the D call from the table, unchecked against the DNA. CDR1 and CDR2 (germline): SGDLS, YYNGEE. Both ends counted, the CDR3 spans 14 residues. CDR3: CASSVGQGSPRLNL.

The chain combines TRBV11-2 with TRBJ2-7; tentatively, D is TRBD2 (7 bases). Germline assignment: CDR1 SGHAT and CDR2 FQNNGV. Trimming left V 1 base short and J 3 bases short, with 13 bases between. This CDR3 spans 15 amino acids. The DNA of the CDR3 is TGTGCCAGCAGCTTAGGGGAGGGGGACGACTACGAGCAGTACTTC. Translation: CASSLGEGDDYEQYF.

Written as DNA, the CDR3 is TGTGCCAGCAGGCCGCCGTCTCAGGGGGGCCCCACAGATACGCAGTATTTT. This translates into CASRPPSQGGPTDTQYF. This chain connects TRBV27 to TRBJ2-3, with D possibly being TRBD1 (7 bases). The germline V gene encodes CDR1 MNHEY and CDR2 SMNVEV (reference sequence). CDR3 length equals 17 residues. Trimming left V 6 bases short and J 2 bases short, with 21 bases between.

In the case of this clone: This sample also contains other DNA sequences that code for the same CDR3. The genes are TRBV27 and TRBJ1-1, with D maybe TRBD1 (5 bases). The germline CDR1 and CDR2 sequences are MNHEY and SMNVEV (reference sequence). The CDR3 contains 14 residues. V was cut by 4 bases and J by 2 bases, with 11 bases left in between. The CDR3 region has the DNA TGTGCCAGCAGTTCACTGGGGCCCAACACTGAAGCTTTCTTT. Encoded protein: CASSSLGPNTEAFF.

The chain links TRBV28 to TRBJ2-7, with TRBD2 as a possible D gene (6 bases). The CDR3 runs to 15 residues. The V and J ends lost 5 bases and 3 bases respectively, with 17 bases between them. Germline loops: CDR1 MDHEN, CDR2 SYDVKM. The CDR3 nucleotides read TGTGCCAGCAGTCCCGTAGTGGGGGGTTTCTACGAGCAGTACTTC. This codes for CASSPVVGGFYEQYF.

Comments on this clone: Other nucleotide sequences in the sample specify the same CDR3. V gene TRBV4-3 combines with J gene TRBJ1-5; no definite D call. V shed 0 bases and J shed 0 bases, with 6 bases lying between them. The CDR3 is 15 residues long. The germline V gene encodes CDR1 LGHNA and CDR2 YSLEER. CDR3 sequence (DNA): TGCGCCAGCAGCCAAGATAGGAGTAGCAATCAGCCCCAGCATTTT. Amino acids: CASSQDRSSNQPQHF.